The 30 T cell receptor beta chains below were found in one sample sequenced in a study of blood T cell repertoires in COVID-19. Assay: immunoSEQ multiplex PCR; the TCRdb copy retains only in-frame clones and omits some. The sample lists about 230,000 clones; roughly 80% were seen once. Sequenced: peripheral blood. The source of these receptors is a woman between 45 and 60 years old with acute or convalescent COVID-19.

The gene calls are TRBV6-2 or TRBV6-3 and TRBJ1-4, with 7 bases lining up with TRBD1. Germline V gene sequence: CDR1 MNHEY, CDR2 SVGEGT. This CDR3 comprises 14 residues. After removal of 0 bases from V and 10 bases from J, the junction contained 5 bases not matched to a gene. Here the CDR3 DNA reads TGTGCCAGCAGTTACTCAAGACAGGGTGGAAAACTGTTTTTT. Its translation is CASSYSRQGGKLFF.

The chain links TRBV6-5 to TRBJ2-7; 8 nucleotides line up with TRBD2. Germline V gives CDR1 MNHEY, CDR2 SVGAGI. The CDR3 has 15 residues. V was clipped by 2 bases and J by 4 bases; unmatched bases: 7. DNA of the CDR3: TGTGCCAGCAGTTACCGGAGCGGGAGACCTTACGAGCAGTACTTC. Translating gives CASSYRSGRPYEQYF.

The DNA of the CDR3 is TGTGCCAGCGGTTTGGGGGCGGAGCAGTACTTC. Its protein is CASGLGAEQYF. The chain combines TRBV6-6 with TRBJ2-7; TRBD1 is a possible D gene (6 bases). Trimming took 8 bases from V and 7 from J, leaving 12 bases between them. The CDR3 length is 11 residues. CDR1 is MNHNY and CDR2 is SVGAGI in the germline V gene (reference sequence).

The V call is TRBV7-9, the J call TRBJ1-5; 10 bases fit TRBD1. Per germline, CDR1 SEHNR and CDR2 FQNEAQ (reference sequence). The J segment lost 7 bases and the V segment lost 4 bases, leaving 10 bases of the junction unmatched. The CDR3 sequence is 16 residues long. CDR3 amino acids: CASSSLETGGEQPQHF. The DNA for the CDR3 is TGTGCCAGCAGCTCCCTGGAGACAGGGGGCGAGCAGCCCCAGCATTTT.

The rearrangement links TRBV19 to TRBJ2-1; the match to TRBD1 covers 8 bases. This CDR3 contains 15 residues. Trimming removed 3 bases from V and 10 bases from J; junction bases left unmatched: 11. Germline V CDR1 and CDR2: LNHDA, SQIVND (reference sequence). CDR3 protein: CASSIPGTGRFEQFF. The CDR3, as DNA: TGTGCCAGTAGTATTCCCGGGACAGGCCGGTTCGAGCAGTTCTTC.

This sequence joins TRBV5-1 and TRBJ2-7, with TRBD2 as a possible D gene (6 bases). V was cut by 0 bases and J by 3 bases, with 10 bases left in between. Germline-derived CDR1 and CDR2 are SGHRS and YFSETQ. This CDR3 contains 14 residues. The CDR3 DNA sequence: TGCGCCAGCAGCTTGGACCCCGGGAGCTACGAGCAGTACTTC. Protein product: CASSLDPGSYEQYF.

This clone was found a few times. V usage is TRBV15 and J usage is TRBJ1-6, with D possibly being TRBD1 (5 bases). The CDR3 is made up of 15 amino acids. The V end was cut by 1 base, the J end by 9 bases, with 13 bases between. CDR1 and CDR2 from the germline V gene are LNHNV and YYDKDF (reference sequence). The CDR3: CATSRGAGEGSPLHF. Here the CDR3 DNA reads TGTGCCACCAGCAGAGGGGCGGGGGAAGGTTCACCCCTCCACTTT.

The CDR3 protein is CASRDTLNTEAFF. CDR3 coding DNA: TGTGCCAGCAGGGACACCTTGAACACTGAAGCTTTCTTT. The chain carries TRBV6-5 and TRBJ1-1, with a possible D match to TRBD1 (5 bases). This CDR3 spans 13 amino acids. Per the germline V gene, CDR1 is MNHEY and CDR2 is SVGAGI. Between the trimmed V and J ends, which lost 6 bases and 0 bases, there was a span of 8 bases.

This chain joins TRBV11-2 and TRBJ1-3; no firm D call. V lost 9 bases and J lost 11, with 20 bases in between. The CDR3 contains 13 residues. From germline, CDR1 is SGHAT and CDR2 FQNNGV. The DNA of the CDR3 is TGTGCCAGTCAAACCCAAAATACGGAGGCCATATATTTT. As protein: CASQTQNTEAIYF.

This chain joins TRBV28 and TRBJ2-3; 8 nucleotides agree with TRBD2. CDR1 and CDR2 from the germline V gene are MDHEN and SYDVKM. The CDR3 is 17 amino acids. Trimming removed 5 bases from V and 0 bases from J; junction bases left unmatched: 10. The CDR3 loop reads CASSAPGGSSSTDTQYF. The CDR3 DNA follows: TGTGCCAGCAGTGCCCCGGGGGGGTCCTCTAGCACAGATACGCAGTATTTT.

This chain connects TRBV24-1 to TRBJ2-1; 10 bases fit TRBD2. The V segment lost 4 bases and the J segment 9 bases; nucleotides outside the gene matches: 14. CDR3 length: 17 residues. The germline V gene has CDR1 KGHDR and CDR2 SFDVKD. The CDR3 protein is CATSDSGSGRANREQFF. The DNA for the CDR3 is TGTGCCACCAGTGACTCGGGGAGCGGGAGGGCCAACCGTGAGCAGTTCTTC.

This sequence joins TRBV4-3 and TRBJ2-7; 8 bases fit TRBD2. Germline trimming cut 1 base from V and 4 bases from J; bases unmatched to any gene: 15. This CDR3 has 18 amino acids. From germline, CDR1 is LGHNA and CDR2 YSLEER. The CDR3 spells CASSQGFTGGATSYEQYF. CDR3 bases: TGCGCCAGCAGCCAAGGGTTTACCGGGGGGGCGACATCGTACGAGCAGTACTTC.

This chain joins TRBV6-5 and TRBJ2-5; 7 bases align to TRBD1. The junction had 7 bases not matched to a gene; V was cut back by 4 bases and J by 5 bases. Germline lookup yields CDR1 MNHEY and CDR2 SVGAGI. This CDR3 comprises 14 residues. In DNA form, the CDR3 reads TGTGCCAGCAGTTGGGACAGAGGGGCGGAGACCCAGTACTTC. Encoded protein: CASSWDRGAETQYF.

The chain carries TRBV28 and TRBJ1-5; 9 bases line up with TRBD1. Trimming removed 5 bases from V and 5 bases from J; junction bases left unmatched: 10. Germline CDR1 MDHEN, CDR2 SYDVKM. This CDR3 region has 16 residues. CDR3 region: CASSAPGTGSHQPQHF. For the CDR3, the DNA is TGTGCCAGCAGTGCCCCTGGGACAGGGAGCCATCAGCCCCAGCATTTT.

The rearrangement uses TRBV12-3 or TRBV12-4 and TRBJ2-1; the match to TRBD2 covers 10 bases. The CDR3 consists of 13 residues. The ends lost 5 bases at V and 9 bases at J; junction bases unmatched: 4. The CDR3 is CASSTLAGVEQFF. Here the CDR3 DNA reads TGTGCCAGCAGTACGCTAGCGGGAGTTGAGCAGTTCTTC.

The chain joins TRBV27 to TRBJ2-1, with 9 bases that match TRBD2. The V and J ends lost 3 bases and 8 bases, in that order; junction bases with no gene match: 14. Germline V gene lookup returns CDR1 MNHEY and CDR2 SMNVEV (reference sequence). There are 17 residues in the CDR3. This CDR3 is CASSFSGGDLRGYEQFF. As DNA, the CDR3 is TGTGCCAGCAGTTTTAGCGGGGGTGATCTTCGGGGGTATGAGCAGTTCTTC.

This clone was counted a few times. The J gene is TRBJ2-5, the V gene TRBV28; 13 bases line up with TRBD2. After removal of 5 bases from V and 2 bases from J, the junction contained 2 bases not matched to a gene. Germline V gene data show CDR1 as MDHEN and CDR2 as SYDVKM. The CDR3 spans 15 residues. CDR3 in amino acids: CASSRTSGGQETQYF. CDR3 DNA: TGTGCCAGCAGTCGGACTAGCGGGGGACAAGAGACCCAGTACTTC.

Remarks on this clone: No conserved phenylalanine or tryptophan ends this CDR3, so it is likely a read error. The DNA is omitted, as the CDR3 cannot be located on it reliably, and the CDR3 follows TCRdb's listing. The CDR3 sequence: CASSELGRGVL. The V gene is TRBV2, the J gene TRBJ1-1; the tabulated D call, TRBD1, remains unverified against the DNA. The CDR3 length equals 11 residues, ends included. Germline V gives CDR1 SNHLY, CDR2 FYNNEI.

The V and J genes are TRBV6-2 or TRBV6-3 and TRBJ2-4, with 9 bases matching TRBD1. The ends lost 5 bases at V and 7 bases at J; junction bases unmatched: 9. In germline, CDR1 is MNHEY, CDR2 SVGEGT. The CDR3 spans 15 residues. The CDR3 region has the DNA TGTGCCAGCAGTGCTCGGACAGGGGTCAACAACATTCAGTACTTC. Translated, it gives CASSARTGVNNIQYF.

This clone was recorded once. V is TRBV4-2 and J is TRBJ1-6; D may be TRBD1 (5 bases). Trimming took off 0 bases at V and 9 bases at J, with 15 bases between the two ends. The CDR3 is made up of 16 amino acids. The germline gives CDR1 LGHNA, CDR2 YNFKEQ. The CDR3 nucleotides are TGTGCCAGCAGCCAAGAAACGGGGGAAGGTAGTTCACCCCTCCACTTT. This sequence encodes CASSQETGEGSSPLHF.

The rearrangement links TRBV18 to TRBJ1-2; D is unresolved. CDR1 is KGHSH and CDR2 is LQKENI in the germline V gene. This CDR3 is built from 12 residues. V lost 2 bases and J lost 5, with 6 bases in between. The CDR3 is CASSPGQYGYTF. The CDR3 nucleotides read TGTGCCAGCTCACCAGGGCAATATGGCTACACCTTC.

CDR3 loop: CATSRDYAEGYGYTF. DNA of the CDR3: TGTGCCACCAGCAGAGATTATGCGGAAGGCTATGGCTACACCTTC. The rearrangement links TRBV15 to TRBJ1-2; D unclear. V lost 0 bases and J lost 4, with 12 bases in between. CDR3 length equals 15 residues. The germline gives CDR1 LNHNV, CDR2 YYDKDF (reference sequence). The full variable domain, in which reference TRBV15 and TRBJ1-2 provide the parts outside the CDR3, is DAMVIQNPRYQVTQFGKPVTLSCSQTLNHNVMYWYQQKSSQAPKLLFHYYDKDFNNEADTPDNFQSRRPNTSFCFLDIRSPGLGDTAMYLCATSRDYAEGYGYTFGSGTRLTVV.

V usage is TRBV19 and J usage is TRBJ2-7, with a weak D call TRBD1 (5 bases). Trimming took off 8 bases at V and 0 bases at J, with 11 bases between the two ends. The germline V gene encodes CDR1 LNHDA and CDR2 SQIVND (reference sequence). The CDR3 sequence is 13 residues long. CDR3 sequence (DNA): TGTGCCAGTGGGGCGTCTTCCTCCTACGAGCAGTACTTC. It encodes CASGASSSYEQYF.

The J gene is TRBJ1-5, the V gene TRBV28; D is uncertain. V was pared by 7 bases and J by 0 bases, with 7 bases between. CDR3 length: 13 residues. The germline CDR1 and CDR2 sequences are MDHEN and SYDVKM. This CDR3 reads CASTLNSNQPQHF. The CDR3 region has the DNA TGTGCCAGCACCCTAAATAGCAATCAGCCCCAGCATTTT.

V is TRBV14 and J is TRBJ2-7, with 8 bases lining up with TRBD1. V was clipped by 1 base and J by 3 bases; unmatched bases: 5. The CDR3 consists of 15 residues. Germline V gene data show CDR1 as SGHDN and CDR2 as FVKESK. The CDR3 loop reads CASSQGTGPFYEQYF. Written as DNA, the CDR3 is TGTGCCAGCAGCCAAGGGACAGGGCCATTCTACGAGCAGTACTTC.

The chain uses TRBV28 and TRBJ2-1; no clear D gene. V shed 5 bases and J shed 4 bases, with 12 bases lying between them. The V gene's germline CDR1 is MDHEN and CDR2 SYDVKM. CDR3 length: 14 residues. CDR3 DNA sequence: TGTGCCAGCAGTCCCCCCTCGCAGTACAATGAGCAGTTCTTC. This translates into CASSPPSQYNEQFF.

V usage is TRBV5-6 and J usage is TRBJ1-5; 9 bases fit TRBD1. The V and J ends lost 5 bases and 7 bases, in that order; junction bases with no gene match: 4. The length of the CDR3 is 13 residues. Germline CDR1 SGHDT, CDR2 YYEEEE. The CDR3 is CASSADRGQPQHF. The CDR3 coding sequence is TGTGCCAGCAGTGCGGACAGGGGACAGCCCCAGCATTTT.

V usage is TRBV11-2 and J usage is TRBJ1-2, with no clear D. The V and J ends lost 0 bases and 14 bases respectively, with 10 bases between them. Germline CDR1 reads SGHAT; CDR2 reads FQNNGV. The CDR3 loop spans 11 amino acids. CDR3 sequence: CASSLDVIGTF. CDR3 in DNA: TGTGCCAGCAGCTTAGACGTCATCGGGACCTTC.

This chain links TRBV5-5 with TRBJ2-1, with 8 bases matching TRBD2. The CDR3 is 14 residues long. With V trimmed by 1 base and J by 9 bases, 6 bases remained unmatched. Germline V gene data show CDR1 as SGHKS and CDR2 as YYEKEE (reference sequence). The CDR3 here is CASSLRGGAGEQFF. The CDR3, as DNA: TGTGCCAGCAGCTTGCGGGGGGGCGCAGGTGAGCAGTTCTTC.

The rearrangement joins TRBV2 to TRBJ1-4, with TRBD1 as a possible D gene (6 bases). Trimming removed 7 bases from V and 7 bases from J, with 19 bases in between. This CDR3 has 15 amino acids. The V gene's germline CDR1 is SNHLY and CDR2 FYNNEI. CDR3 in DNA: TGTGCCAGCAACTCTTTGGGGGCTGTAGTTGAAAAACTGTTTTTT. It translates to CASNSLGAVVEKLFF.